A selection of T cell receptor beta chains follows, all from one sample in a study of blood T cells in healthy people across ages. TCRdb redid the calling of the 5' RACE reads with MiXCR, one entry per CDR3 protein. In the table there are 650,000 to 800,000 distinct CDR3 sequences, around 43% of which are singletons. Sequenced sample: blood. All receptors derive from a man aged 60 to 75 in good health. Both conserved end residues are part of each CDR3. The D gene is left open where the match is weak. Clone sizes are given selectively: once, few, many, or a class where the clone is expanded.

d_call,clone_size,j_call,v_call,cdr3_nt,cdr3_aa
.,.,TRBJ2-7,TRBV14,TGTGCCAGCAGCCGGACCCGCTCCTACGAGCAGTACTTC,CASSRTRSYEQYF
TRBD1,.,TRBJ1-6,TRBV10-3,TGTGCCATCAGTGCCCCTTCGACAGGGGGGACCCCTTCACCCCTCCACTTT,CAISAPSTGGTPSPLHF
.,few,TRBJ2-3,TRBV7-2,TGTGCCAGCAGCTTGGACCAGAGAGATACGCAGTATTTT,CASSLDQRDTQYF
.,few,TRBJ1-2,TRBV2,TGTGCCAGCAGCAAAACTAACTATGGCTACACCTTC,CASSKTNYGYTF
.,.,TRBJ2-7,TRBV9,TGTGCCAGCAGTCCGCAATACAGGGAAAACGAGCAGTACTTC,CASSPQYRENEQYF
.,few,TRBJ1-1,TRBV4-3,TGCGCCAGCAGCCAAGGGGGTATGAACACTGAAGCTTTCTTT,CASSQGGMNTEAFF
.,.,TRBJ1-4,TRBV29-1,TGCAGCGCCAAGCGGGAACCACTCGGGGAAAAACTGTTTTTT,CSAKREPLGEKLFF
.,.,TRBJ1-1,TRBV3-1,TGTGCCAGCAGCCTACGAACAGGCACTGAAGCTTTCTTT,CASSLRTGTEAFF
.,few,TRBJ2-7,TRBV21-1,TGTGCCAGCGGGACAGCACTCGGGTACGAGCAGTACTTC,CASGTALGYEQYF
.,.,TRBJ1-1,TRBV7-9,TGTGCCAGCGGGAACACTGAAGCTTCCTTT,CASGNTEASF
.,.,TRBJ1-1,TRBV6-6,TGTGCCAGCAGTTTGAACCGTCCAGGGGTGGGCACTGAAGCTTTCTTT,CASSLNRPGVGTEAFF
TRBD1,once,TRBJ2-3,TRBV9,TGTGCCAGCAGCCCCAGGACAGGGGTCTCGGCAGATACGCAGTATTTT,CASSPRTGVSADTQYF
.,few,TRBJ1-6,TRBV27,TGTGCCAGCAGTTTAAATCATCAGGGGCGGTATTCACCCCTCCACTTT,CASSLNHQGRYSPLHF
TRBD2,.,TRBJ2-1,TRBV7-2,TGTGCCAGCAGCTCCCCCGGGACTAGCGGGGGCTTTGAGCAGTTCTTC,CASSSPGTSGGFEQFF
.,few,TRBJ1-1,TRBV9,TGTGCCAGCAGCGCCTCAGGGTCGGGAGGCACTGAAGCTTTCTTT,CASSASGSGGTEAFF
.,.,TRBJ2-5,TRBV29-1,TGCAGCGTTGAAAAAACAGCAGTCTCCAATGAGCAGTACTTC,CSVEKTAVSNEQYF
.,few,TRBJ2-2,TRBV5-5,TGTGCCAGCAGCCCCCTGGGGGGTTTGAACACCGGGGAGCTGTTTTTT,CASSPLGGLNTGELFF
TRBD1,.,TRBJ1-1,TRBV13,TGTGCCAGCAGCCCCTACAGGGGGCTTAACCTGAACACTGAAGCTTTCTTT,CASSPYRGLNLNTEAFF
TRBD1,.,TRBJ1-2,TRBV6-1,TGTGCCAGCAGTGATCCCACAGGGGGGGCCTATGGCTACACCTTC,CASSDPTGGAYGYTF
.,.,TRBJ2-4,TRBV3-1,TGTGCCTGCACCTCAACCTCAACCGATAGGTACATTCAGTACTTC,CACTSTSTDRYIQYF
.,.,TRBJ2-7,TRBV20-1,TGCAGTGCTAGAGCTAGTAGGGTCGACGAGCAGTACTTC,CSARASRVDEQYF
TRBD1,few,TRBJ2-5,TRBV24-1,TGTGCCACCAGTGATAACCGGGACAGAGAGACCCAGTACTTC,CATSDNRDRETQYF
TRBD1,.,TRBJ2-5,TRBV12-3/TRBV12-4,TGTGCCAGCAGTTTAACCGGGACAGGGTCGGCGGAGCAGTACTTC,CASSLTGTGSAEQYF
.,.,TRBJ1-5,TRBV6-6,TGTGCCAGCAGTTACTCACCGGGTGGGAGCAATCAGCCCCAGCATTTT,CASSYSPGGSNQPQHF
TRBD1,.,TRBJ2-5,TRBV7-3,TGTGCCAGCAGCTCGACCGGACAGGGATACGAGACCCAGTACTTC,CASSSTGQGYETQYF
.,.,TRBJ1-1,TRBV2,TGTGCCAGCCAAATCTCGGGCCTGAACACTGAAGCTTTCTTT,CASQISGLNTEAFF
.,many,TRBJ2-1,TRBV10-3,TGTGCCATCAGTGAGGGGGACGGCTACTACAATGAGCAGTTCTTC,CAISEGDGYYNEQFF
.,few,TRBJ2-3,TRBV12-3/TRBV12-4,TGTGCCAGCAGTTTAGCCCGGGCCATTCCGTATTTT,CASSLARAIPYF